Following are 9 T cell receptor beta chains from one sample sequenced in a study of blood T cell repertoires in COVID-19. TCRdb keeps only in-frame clones here, not all; method: immunoSEQ multiplex PCR. The data show more than 300,000 clones, roughly 90% seen once. Material for sequencing was PBMCs or T cells enriched from blood (not recorded which). The receptors come from a woman aged 25 to 39 who had recovered from COVID-19.

The chain carries TRBV6-5 and TRBJ2-7; D might be TRBD2 (6 bases). V gave up 2 bases and J gave up 5 bases, with 10 bases separating them. Germline lookup yields CDR1 MNHEY and CDR2 SVGAGI. This CDR3 comprises 13 residues. For the CDR3, the DNA is TGTGCCAGCAGTTACCCCTCGGGGGACGAGCAGTACTTC. It specifies CASSYPSGDEQYF.

The chain recombines TRBV28 with TRBJ2-2, with 7 bases fitting TRBD1. This CDR3 is 15 amino acids long. Trimming took 3 bases from V and 2 from J; bases not matched to a gene: 3. CDR1 MDHEN and CDR2 SYDVKM come from the germline V gene. CDR3 residues: CASSFDRANTGELFF. CDR3 DNA: TGTGCCAGCAGTTTTGACAGGGCCAACACCGGGGAGCTGTTTTTT.

The chain combines TRBV9 with TRBJ2-3; TRBD2 aligns across 7 bases. The length of the CDR3 is 17 residues. Germline assignment: CDR1 SGDLS and CDR2 YYNGEE. Germline trimming cut 0 bases from V and 5 bases from J; bases unmatched to any gene: 12. This CDR3 reads CASSVVYPAGLQDTQYF. The CDR3 DNA reads TGTGCCAGCAGCGTAGTTTATCCAGCGGGGTTACAAGATACGCAGTATTTT. The full variable domain, with the rest looked up from reference TRBV9 and TRBJ2-3, is DSGVTQTPKHLITATGQRVTLRCSPRSGDLSVYWYQQSLDQGLQFLIQYYNGEERAKGNILERFSAQQFPDLHSELNLSSLELGDSALYFCASSVVYPAGLQDTQYFGPGTRLTVL.

The J gene is TRBJ1-1, the V gene TRBV6-5, with D uncertain. The germline V gene has CDR1 MNHEY and CDR2 SVGAGI. The CDR3 totals 14 residues. The germline V and J ends were trimmed by 2 bases and 1 base, with 8 bases remaining between them. Written as DNA, the CDR3 is TGTGCCAGCAGTTACCTAGGATCGAACACTGAAGCTTTCTTT. Translated, it gives CASSYLGSNTEAFF.

This clone showed up just once. The chain employs TRBV9 and TRBJ2-5, with D perhaps matching TRBD2 (6 bases). V lost 0 bases and J 5 bases, leaving 14 bases between the germline ends. The CDR3 covers 15 residues. Germline CDR1 and CDR2: SGDLS and YYNGEE. CDR3: CASSVGGLAQETQYF. CDR3 DNA: TGTGCCAGCAGCGTAGGAGGTCTAGCGCAGGAGACCCAGTACTTC.

The rearrangement uses TRBV18 and TRBJ1-1; 7 bases agree with TRBD1. The germline CDR1 and CDR2 sequences are KGHSH and LQKENI. This CDR3 spans 19 amino acids. The junction had 18 bases not matched to a gene; V was cut back by 3 bases and J by 2 bases. The CDR3 sequence is CASSPGSIGGTRDNTEAFF. CDR3 sequence (DNA): TGTGCCAGCTCACCGGGGTCGATAGGGGGCACCCGAGATAACACTGAAGCTTTCTTT.

The J gene is TRBJ2-1, the V gene TRBV29-1; 12 bases match TRBD2. Trimming removed 5 bases from V and 9 bases from J; junction bases left unmatched: 8. Germline-derived CDR1 and CDR2 are SQVTM and ANQGSEA. The CDR3 loop spans 14 amino acids. The CDR3 sequence is CSVRPSGRAAEQFF. DNA of the CDR3: TGCAGCGTTCGTCCTAGCGGGAGGGCCGCTGAGCAGTTCTTC.

The chain recombines TRBV4-1 with TRBJ2-3, with 10 bases identical to TRBD2. V trimming: 2 bases; J trimming: 4 bases; junction bases outside the gene matches: 6. Germline V CDR1 and CDR2: MGHRA, YSYEKL. The CDR3 totals 16 residues. The CDR3 sequence is CASSQTAGGPADTQYF. The CDR3, as DNA: TGCGCCAGCAGCCAAACAGCGGGGGGGCCTGCAGATACGCAGTATTTT.

This clone was seen once. CDR3 DNA sequence: TGCAGTGCTACGTACAATGAGCAGTTCTTC. This gives the protein CSATYNEQFF. The V and J genes are TRBV20-1 and TRBJ2-1; D remains ambiguous. Per germline, CDR1 DFQATT and CDR2 SNEGSKA (reference sequence). Trimming stripped 4 bases from V and 4 bases from J, with 2 bases between. CDR3 length equals 10 residues.